The entry below describes one T cell receptor (beta chain). Its target antigen remains unknown. No much larger clone exists at a distance of one base, and base qualities are not known. The CDR3 measures 13 amino acids from cysteine to phenylalanine. Just the 39-base CDR3 DNA is kept, in frame starting at base 1. The germline V gene encodes CDR1 KGHSH and CDR2 LQKENI. The V and J ends are trimmed by 2 bases and 4 bases, leaving 8 bases between them. These data come from a study of blood T cell repertoires in COVID-19 (dated by TCRdb to about 2020). Background for the entire study: Samples from collaborators originated in the United States, Italy and Spain and spanned both the acute and convalescent phases of COVID-19. The samples were drawn from two sources: the first 160 participants of the ongoing ImmuneRACE study, and 950 to 1,500 subjects contributed by 6 global collaborators. The material from the prospective study consisted of cDNA or gDNA derived from T cells, B-cell-depleted T cells, or PBMCs. Nearly every sample came with metadata listing a de-identified subject ID, COVID-19 status, age in years and sex. Where HLA class I and class II types were available, the types were taken from metadata supplied by the sample provider, not from assay-based typing. The repertoires were released in a freely available public database meant as a resource for research on the immune response to SARS-CoV-2. The dataset comprised deeply sampled blood TCRbeta repertoires from subjects exposed to, actively infected with, or recovered from COVID-19. The paper's findings and limits, for the study overall: How much clinical and demographic metadata was included differed by source and by participant, and the metadata was provided uncurated.

The immunoSEQ Assay, a bias-controlled multiplex PCR, was used to amplify TCRbeta CDR3 regions from genomic DNA. From the authors' description of their analysis: Nucleated cell counts per sample were estimated from amplification of reference gene primers within the assay. To quantify the absolute abundance of each unique TCRbeta CDR3 rearrangement, sequence reads were collapsed and filtered. For each sample, productive Simpson clonality was calculated as the square root of Simpson's diversity index across productive rearrangements. Not all clones reach the TCRdb copy of this immuneACCESS table, which keeps in-frame sequences only. Checked studies attribute under half of the gap to unresolved V genes and leave the rest unexplained. V and J calls and clone size are as listed in that table; D and trimming were resolved from the DNA. The table for this sample lists around 250,000 clones; around nine tenths of them were counted only once. Of the sample, 7.1% falls within the top ten clones.

The collaborating institutions used their own protocols to collect whole blood in K2EDTA tubes. Collaborator samples were shipped for TCRbeta analysis as frozen whole blood, isolated PBMCs, or DNA extracted from either sample type. The chain employs TRBV18 and TRBJ2-5; the D gene cannot be resolved reliably. Sequencing used peripheral blood. The source is a woman aged 70-85 years with active or convalescent COVID-19. The DNA sequence is as follows: TGTGCCAGCTCACCAACTTCTCTAGAGACCCAGTACTTC. Translated, this gives CASSPTSLETQYF.